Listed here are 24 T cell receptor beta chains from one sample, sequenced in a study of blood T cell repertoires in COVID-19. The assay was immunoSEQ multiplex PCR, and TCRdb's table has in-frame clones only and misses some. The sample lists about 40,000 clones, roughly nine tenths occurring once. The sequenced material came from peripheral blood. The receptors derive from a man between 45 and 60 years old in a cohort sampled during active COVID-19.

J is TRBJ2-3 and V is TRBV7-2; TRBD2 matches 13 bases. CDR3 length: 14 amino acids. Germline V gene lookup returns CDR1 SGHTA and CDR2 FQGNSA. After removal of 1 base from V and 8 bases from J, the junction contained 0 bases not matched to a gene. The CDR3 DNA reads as TGTGCCAGCAGCTTAGGACTAGCGGGAGGTACGCAGTATTTT. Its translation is CASSLGLAGGTQYF.

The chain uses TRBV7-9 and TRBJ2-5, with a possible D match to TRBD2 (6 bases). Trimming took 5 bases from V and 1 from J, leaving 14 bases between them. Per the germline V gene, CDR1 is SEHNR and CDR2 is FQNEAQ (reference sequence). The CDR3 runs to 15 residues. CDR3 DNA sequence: TGTGCCAGCAGCCTACTCGCGGGACCCCAAGAGACCCAGTACTTC. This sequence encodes CASSLLAGPQETQYF.

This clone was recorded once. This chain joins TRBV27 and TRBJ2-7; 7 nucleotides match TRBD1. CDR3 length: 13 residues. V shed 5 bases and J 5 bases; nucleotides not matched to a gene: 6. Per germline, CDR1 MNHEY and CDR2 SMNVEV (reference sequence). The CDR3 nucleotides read TGTGCCAGCAGTCCGGACAGGTCTAACGAGCAGTACTTC. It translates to CASSPDRSNEQYF.

CDR3 in amino acids: CASSLDGSDEQYF. The CDR3 DNA reads TGTGCCAGCAGCTTAGATGGTAGCGACGAGCAGTACTTC. This sequence joins TRBV7-8 and TRBJ2-7; D possibly corresponds to TRBD2 (5 bases). The CDR3 has 13 residues. Trimming left V 1 base short and J 5 bases short, with 9 bases between. Looked up from germline, CDR1 is SGHVS and CDR2 is FQNEAQ.

The CDR3 loop reads CASSSNGGNEQFF. As DNA, the CDR3 is TGTGCCAGCAGTTCTAACGGGGGCAATGAGCAGTTCTTC. The rearrangement uses TRBV27 and TRBJ2-1; tentatively, D is TRBD2 (6 bases). The germline V gene has CDR1 MNHEY and CDR2 SMNVEV (reference sequence). The CDR3 length is 13 residues. V lost 4 bases, J lost 6 bases, and 10 bases lay in between.

The CDR3 DNA follows: TGTGCCAGCTCACCAGGCAGAATGAACACTGAAGCTTTCTTT. This gives the protein CASSPGRMNTEAFF. The chain employs TRBV18 and TRBJ1-1; D is ambiguous. This CDR3 region has 14 residues. The germline V gene has CDR1 KGHSH and CDR2 LQKENI. The V and J ends lost 2 bases and 0 bases respectively, with 7 bases between them.

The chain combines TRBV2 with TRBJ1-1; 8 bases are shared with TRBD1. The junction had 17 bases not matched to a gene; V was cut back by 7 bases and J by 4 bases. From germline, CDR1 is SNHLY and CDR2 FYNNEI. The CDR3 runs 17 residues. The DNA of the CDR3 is TGTGCCAGCAATGGATTGACAGGGGTTAGATTTGGCACTGAAGCTTTCTTT. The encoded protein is CASNGLTGVRFGTEAFF.

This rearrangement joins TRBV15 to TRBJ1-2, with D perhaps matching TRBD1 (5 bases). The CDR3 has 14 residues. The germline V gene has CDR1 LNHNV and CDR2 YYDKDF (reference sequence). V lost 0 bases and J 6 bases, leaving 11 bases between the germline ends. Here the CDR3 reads CATSRDLVGDGYTF. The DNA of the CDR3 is TGTGCCACCAGCAGAGATCTAGTAGGGGATGGCTACACCTTC.

CDR3 sequence reads: CASSAKREVAEKLFF. The CDR3 DNA reads as TGCGCCAGCAGCGCTAAGAGGGAGGTTGCTGAAAAACTGTTTTTT. This chain connects TRBV5-1 to TRBJ1-4; the D is unclear. The CDR3 is 15 residues long. Trimming took off 4 bases at V and 7 bases at J, with 17 bases between the two ends. Per germline, CDR1 SGHRS and CDR2 YFSETQ. Full variable domain (rest looked up from reference TRBV5-1 and TRBJ1-4): KAGVTQTPRYLIKTRGQQVTLSCSPISGHRSVSWYQQTPGQGLQFLFEYFSETQRNKGNFPGRFSGRQFSNSRSEMNVSTLELGDSALYLCASSAKREVAEKLFFGSGTQLSVL.

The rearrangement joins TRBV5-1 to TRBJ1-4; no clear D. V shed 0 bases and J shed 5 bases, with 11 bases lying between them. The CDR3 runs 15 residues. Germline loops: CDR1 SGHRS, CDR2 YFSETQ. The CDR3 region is CASSLVGEQNEKLFF. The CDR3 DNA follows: TGCGCCAGCAGCTTGGTGGGCGAGCAGAATGAAAAACTGTTTTTT.

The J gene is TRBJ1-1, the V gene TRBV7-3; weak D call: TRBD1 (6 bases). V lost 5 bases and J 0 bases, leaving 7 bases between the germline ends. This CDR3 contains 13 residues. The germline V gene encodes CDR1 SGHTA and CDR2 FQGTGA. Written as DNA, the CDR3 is TGTGCCAGCAGCCAGGGGATGAACACTGAAGCTTTCTTT. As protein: CASSQGMNTEAFF.

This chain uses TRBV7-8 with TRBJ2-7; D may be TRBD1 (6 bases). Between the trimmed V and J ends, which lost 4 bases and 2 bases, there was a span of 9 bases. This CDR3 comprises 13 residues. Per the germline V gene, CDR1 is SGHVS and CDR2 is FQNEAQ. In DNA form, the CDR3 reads TGTGCCAGCAGCTCCGGACAGACCTACGAGCAGTACTTC. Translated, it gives CASSSGQTYEQYF.

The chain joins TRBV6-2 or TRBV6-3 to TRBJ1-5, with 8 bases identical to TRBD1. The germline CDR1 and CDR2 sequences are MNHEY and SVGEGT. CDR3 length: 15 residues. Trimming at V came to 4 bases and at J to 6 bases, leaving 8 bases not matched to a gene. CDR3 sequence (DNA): TGTGCCAGCAGTTGGCGACAGGGGAGTACTCAGCCCCAGCATTTT. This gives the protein CASSWRQGSTQPQHF.

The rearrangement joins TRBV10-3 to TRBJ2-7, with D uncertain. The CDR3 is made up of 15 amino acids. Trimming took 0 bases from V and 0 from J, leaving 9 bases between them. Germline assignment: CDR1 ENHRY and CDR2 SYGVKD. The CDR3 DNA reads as TGTGCCATCAGTGAGTCCTCAGGTAGCTCCTACGAGCAGTACGTC. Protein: CAISESSGSSYEQYV.

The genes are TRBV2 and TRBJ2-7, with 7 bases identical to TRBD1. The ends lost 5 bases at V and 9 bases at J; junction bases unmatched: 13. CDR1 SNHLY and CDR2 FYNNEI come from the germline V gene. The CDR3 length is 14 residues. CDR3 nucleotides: TGTGCCAGCAGTCGACCGGGACAGTACCTCGGGCAGTACTTC. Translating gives CASSRPGQYLGQYF.

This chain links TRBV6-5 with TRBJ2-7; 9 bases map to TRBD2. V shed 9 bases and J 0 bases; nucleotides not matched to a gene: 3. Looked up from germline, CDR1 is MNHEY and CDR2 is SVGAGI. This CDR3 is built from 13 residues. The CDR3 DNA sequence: TGTGCCAGTCGTAGCGGGAGCTCCTACGAGCAGTACGTC. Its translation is CASRSGSSYEQYV.

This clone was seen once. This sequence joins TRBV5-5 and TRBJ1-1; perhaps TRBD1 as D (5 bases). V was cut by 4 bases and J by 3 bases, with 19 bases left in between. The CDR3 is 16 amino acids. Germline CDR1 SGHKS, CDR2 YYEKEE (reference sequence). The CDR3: CASSLHPTVADTEAFF. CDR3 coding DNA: TGTGCCAGCAGCCTACACCCGACAGTGGCAGACACTGAAGCTTTCTTT.

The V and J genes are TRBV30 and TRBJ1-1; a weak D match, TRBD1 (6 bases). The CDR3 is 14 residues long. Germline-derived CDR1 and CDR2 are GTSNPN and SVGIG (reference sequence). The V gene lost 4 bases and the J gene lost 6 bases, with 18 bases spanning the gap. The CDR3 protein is CAWMVGRGWAEAFF. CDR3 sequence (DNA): TGTGCCTGGATGGTGGGCAGGGGTTGGGCTGAAGCTTTCTTT.

CDR3 sequence (DNA): TGTGCCAGCAGTTTTCAGAAGAACACTGAAGCTTTCTTT. It translates to CASSFQKNTEAFF. The V and J genes are TRBV12-3 or TRBV12-4 and TRBJ1-1; D unresolved. Trimming pared 3 bases from V and 1 base from J, leaving 6 bases between. The CDR3 runs 13 residues.

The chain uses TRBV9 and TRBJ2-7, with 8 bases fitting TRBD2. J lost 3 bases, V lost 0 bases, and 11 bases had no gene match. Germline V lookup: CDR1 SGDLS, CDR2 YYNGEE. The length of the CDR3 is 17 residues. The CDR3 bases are TGTGCCAGCAGCGTAGGAGATGGGGCCGGGGGGGTCTACGAGCAGTACTTC. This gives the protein CASSVGDGAGGVYEQYF.

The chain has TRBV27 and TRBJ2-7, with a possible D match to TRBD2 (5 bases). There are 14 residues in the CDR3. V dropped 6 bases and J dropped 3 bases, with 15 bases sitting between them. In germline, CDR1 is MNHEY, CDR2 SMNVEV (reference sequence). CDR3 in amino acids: CASRGLRGFYEQYF. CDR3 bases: TGTGCCAGCAGGGGGTTACGGGGATTCTACGAGCAGTACTTC.

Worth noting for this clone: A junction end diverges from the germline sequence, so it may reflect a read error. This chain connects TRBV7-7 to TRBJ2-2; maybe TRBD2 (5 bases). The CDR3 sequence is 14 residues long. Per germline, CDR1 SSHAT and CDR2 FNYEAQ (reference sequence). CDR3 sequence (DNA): TGTGCTAGCAGCCCCGGGGAGAACACCGGGGAGCTGTTTTTT. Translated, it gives CASSPGENTGELFF.

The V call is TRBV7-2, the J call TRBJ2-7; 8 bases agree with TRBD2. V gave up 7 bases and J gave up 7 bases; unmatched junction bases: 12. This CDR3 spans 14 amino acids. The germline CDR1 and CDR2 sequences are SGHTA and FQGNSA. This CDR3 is CASTIAGLGGEQYF. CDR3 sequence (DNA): TGTGCCAGCACTATAGCGGGGCTAGGGGGGGAGCAGTACTTC.

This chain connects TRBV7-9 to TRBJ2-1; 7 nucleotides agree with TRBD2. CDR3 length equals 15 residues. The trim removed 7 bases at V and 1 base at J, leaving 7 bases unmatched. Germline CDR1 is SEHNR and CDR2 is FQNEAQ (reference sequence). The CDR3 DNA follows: TGTGCCAGCATCTGGGGGGGAGGTTCCTACAATGAGCAGTTCTTC. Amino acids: CASIWGGGSYNEQFF. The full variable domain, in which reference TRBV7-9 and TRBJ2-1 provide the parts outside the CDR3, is DTGVSQNPRHKITKRGQNVTFRCDPISEHNRLYWYRQTLGQGPEFLTYFQNEAQLEKSRLLSDRFSAERPKGSFSTLEIQRTEQGDSAMYLCASIWGGGSYNEQFFGPGTRLTVL.